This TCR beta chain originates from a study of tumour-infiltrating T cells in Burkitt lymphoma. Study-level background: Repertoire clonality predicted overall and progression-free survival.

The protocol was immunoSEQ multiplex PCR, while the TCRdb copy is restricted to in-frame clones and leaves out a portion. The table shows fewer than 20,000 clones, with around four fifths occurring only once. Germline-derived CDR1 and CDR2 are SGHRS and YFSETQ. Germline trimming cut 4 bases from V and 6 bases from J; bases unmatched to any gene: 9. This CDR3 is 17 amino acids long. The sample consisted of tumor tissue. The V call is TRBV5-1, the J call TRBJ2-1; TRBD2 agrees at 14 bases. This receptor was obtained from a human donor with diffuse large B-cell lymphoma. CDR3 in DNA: TGCGCCAGCAGCCTCCTCCTGGGGACTAGCGGGAGCAATGAGCAGTTCTTC. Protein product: CASSLLLGTSGSNEQFF.